These 17 T cell receptor beta chains were sequenced from one sample in a study of beta chain features in type 1 diabetes. Study-level findings and limits: Moderate yet significant TCRB CDR3 shortening was seen in Type 1 diabetes patients in all four CD4+ subsets.

Their antigens remain unidentified. The isolated RNA, all of it, was reverse transcribed, so expressed TCRB transcripts were what got sequenced. Libraries were prepared by immunoSEQ multiplex PCR; TCRdb keeps only in-frame clonotypes and omits some of them. This table has a few hundred thousand clones, 10% to 15% appearing once. Sequencing was carried out using naive CD4+ T cells from blood. The receptors derive from a woman younger than 30 with type 1 diabetes.

This clone was found a few times. This chain links TRBV20-1 with TRBJ1-5; D gene uncertain. Germline V CDR1 and CDR2: DFQATT, SNEGSKA (reference sequence). The CDR3 extends over 11 amino acids. Trimming shortened V by 4 bases and J by 5 bases, and 6 bases separated the two germline ends. The CDR3 DNA follows: TGCAGTGCTATGAGTGATCAGCCCCAGCATTTT. The encoded protein is CSAMSDQPQHF.

The sample holds a few counts of this clone. The same CDR3 can be traced to other DNA sequences in this sample. The genes are TRBV29-1 and TRBJ1-5, with 8 bases matching TRBD1. CDR3 length equals 14 residues. J lost 7 bases, V lost 4 bases, and 9 bases had no gene match. Germline V lookup: CDR1 SQVTM, CDR2 ANQGSEA. CDR3 sequence: CSVATGTGNQPQHF. The CDR3 bases are TGCAGCGTTGCTACCGGGACAGGAAACCAGCCCCAGCATTTT.

V usage is TRBV7-2 and J usage is TRBJ2-5; D may be TRBD2 (7 bases). The CDR3 sequence is 15 residues long. Trimming removed 5 bases from V and 5 bases from J, with 18 bases in between. Per germline, CDR1 SGHTA and CDR2 FQGNSA. CDR3 sequence: CASSPVGGQGETQYF. The CDR3 DNA is TGTGCCAGCAGCCCCGTGGGGGGGCAGGGTGAGACCCAGTACTTC. The full variable domain, its missing parts supplied by reference TRBV7-2 and TRBJ2-5, is GAGVSQSPSNKVTEKGKDVELRCDPISGHTALYWYRQSLGQGLEFLIYFQGNSAPDKSGLPSDRFSAERTGGSVSTLTIQRTQQEDSAVYLCASSPVGGQGETQYFGPGTRLLVL.

The chain has TRBV5-6 and TRBJ1-2; the D is unclear. The ends were cut back, 1 base at V and 4 bases at J, with 8 bases in the middle. The CDR3 sequence is 13 residues long. Germline V CDR1 and CDR2: SGHDT, YYEEEE. CDR3 DNA: TGTGCCAGCAGCTTGCGAACAGTCTATGGCTACACCTTC. It translates to CASSLRTVYGYTF.

The sample holds a few counts of this clone. The CDR3: CAWSVRSGNEQFF. The CDR3 bases are TGTGCCTGGAGTGTACGATCCGGCAATGAGCAGTTCTTC. J is TRBJ2-1 and V is TRBV30; unclear D gene. The germline V gene has CDR1 GTSNPN and CDR2 SVGIG (reference sequence). CDR3 size: 13 residues. Between the trimmed V and J ends, which lost 0 bases and 6 bases, there was a span of 9 bases.

This clone was detected a few times. V and J are TRBV2 and TRBJ2-7, with a weak D call TRBD1 (5 bases). V lost 5 bases to trimming and J lost 4 bases, with 9 bases between them. CDR3 length: 12 residues. Germline V lookup: CDR1 SNHLY, CDR2 FYNNEI. The CDR3 bases are TGTGCCAGCAGTTCCCGACAGTACGAGCAGTACTTC. Amino acid sequence: CASSSRQYEQYF.

This clone was detected a few times. The genes are TRBV15 and TRBJ1-1; D perhaps matches TRBD1 (6 bases). The germline V gene encodes CDR1 LNHNV and CDR2 YYDKDF (reference sequence). The CDR3 runs 15 residues. Trimming took 3 bases from V and 2 from J, leaving 13 bases between them. The CDR3 here is CATSRETGFNTEAFF. The DNA of the CDR3 is TGTGCCACCAGCAGGGAGACAGGCTTTAACACTGAAGCTTTCTTT.

V usage is TRBV15 and J usage is TRBJ1-1; D possibly corresponds to TRBD1 (6 bases). The CDR3 is 13 amino acids. V was clipped by 0 bases and J by 10 bases, with 12 bases between them. Germline CDR1 LNHNV, CDR2 YYDKDF (reference sequence). The CDR3 protein is CATSRDRGEGAFF. The CDR3 DNA reads as TGTGCCACCAGCAGAGACAGGGGAGAGGGAGCTTTCTTT.

In this sample, this clone turned up a few times. The chain links TRBV6-6 to TRBJ2-5, with no clear D. This CDR3 is built from 12 residues. CDR1 MNHNY and CDR2 SVGAGI come from the germline V gene (reference sequence). The V end was cut by 4 bases, the J end by 4 bases, with 7 bases between. CDR3 protein: CASSSTGETQYF. The DNA of the CDR3 is TGTGCCAGCAGTTCCACCGGAGAGACCCAGTACTTC.

A few counts support this clone. This chain uses TRBV20-1 with TRBJ1-1; 7 bases align to TRBD1. Trimming removed 1 base from V and 10 bases from J; junction bases left unmatched: 3. The germline V gene encodes CDR1 DFQATT and CDR2 SNEGSKA (reference sequence). The CDR3 is 11 residues long. CDR3 DNA: TGCAGTGCTAGAGGACAGGGAACAGCTTTCTTT. It specifies CSARGQGTAFF.

The chain has TRBV28 and TRBJ2-1; a possible D gene is TRBD2 (6 bases). Germline V gene data show CDR1 as MDHEN and CDR2 as SYDVKM. The CDR3 sequence is 14 residues long. Trimming pared 6 bases from V and 0 bases from J, leaving 9 bases between. The CDR3 DNA is TGTGCCAGCAGGGACGGGAGCTCCTACAATGAGCAGTTCTTC. It is translated as CASRDGSSYNEQFF.

This clone was observed a handful of times. The chain joins TRBV19 to TRBJ1-2; tentatively, D is TRBD1 (5 bases). This CDR3 has 14 residues. Trimming took 5 bases from V and 1 from J, leaving 11 bases between them. Germline CDR1 is LNHDA and CDR2 is SQIVND (reference sequence). Here the CDR3 DNA reads TGTGCCAGTAGTCTTGACAGCCTTAACTATGGCTACACCTTC. It specifies CASSLDSLNYGYTF.

This chain connects TRBV5-6 to TRBJ1-2; 7 bases agree with TRBD1. After removal of 2 bases from V and 5 bases from J, the junction contained 9 bases not matched to a gene. CDR1 is SGHDT, CDR2 YYEEEE, per germline. CDR3 length: 15 residues. The CDR3 DNA is TGTGCCAGCAGCTTTAGACAGGGAATACGGTATGGCTACACCTTC. Protein: CASSFRQGIRYGYTF.

This clone came up a few times. This CDR3 is CASSLATGREGSPLHF. DNA for the CDR3: TGTGCCAGCAGCTTAGCGACGGGAAGGGAGGGTTCACCCCTCCACTTT. This chain connects TRBV7-6 to TRBJ1-6; D ambiguous. The CDR3 has 16 residues. Trimming stripped 0 bases from V and 9 bases from J, with 15 bases between. Germline lookup yields CDR1 SGHVS and CDR2 FNYEAQ.

As regards this clone: Within the sample, other DNA sequences also encode this same CDR3. CDR3 nucleotides: TGTGCCAGCAGCGTAGCTTCCTACAATGAGCAGTTCTTC. This encodes CASSVASYNEQFF. V gene TRBV9 combines with J gene TRBJ2-1; the D is unclear. The CDR3 contains 13 residues. Trimming removed 0 bases from V and 1 base from J, with 2 bases in between. Germline V lookup: CDR1 SGDLS, CDR2 YYNGEE.

The table lists this clone with a few counts. The chain carries TRBV5-6 and TRBJ1-5; possible D gene TRBD1, 6 bases. The V gene lost 1 base and the J gene lost 6 bases, with 14 bases spanning the gap. The CDR3 loop spans 15 amino acids. The V gene's germline CDR1 is SGHDT and CDR2 YYEEEE. CDR3 sequence (DNA): TGTGCCAGCAGCTTGCACCAGGGGTTGAGTCAGCCCCAGCATTTT. Translated, it gives CASSLHQGLSQPQHF.

The chain is built from TRBV11-2 and TRBJ2-1; TRBD1 agrees at 11 bases. This CDR3 region has 15 residues. J was trimmed by 5 bases and V by 4 bases; bases with no gene match: 4. The germline V gene encodes CDR1 SGHAT and CDR2 FQNNGV. The CDR3 sequence: CASSSDRGLHNEQFF. The CDR3 DNA reads TGTGCCAGCAGCTCGGACAGGGGGCTCCACAATGAGCAGTTCTTC.